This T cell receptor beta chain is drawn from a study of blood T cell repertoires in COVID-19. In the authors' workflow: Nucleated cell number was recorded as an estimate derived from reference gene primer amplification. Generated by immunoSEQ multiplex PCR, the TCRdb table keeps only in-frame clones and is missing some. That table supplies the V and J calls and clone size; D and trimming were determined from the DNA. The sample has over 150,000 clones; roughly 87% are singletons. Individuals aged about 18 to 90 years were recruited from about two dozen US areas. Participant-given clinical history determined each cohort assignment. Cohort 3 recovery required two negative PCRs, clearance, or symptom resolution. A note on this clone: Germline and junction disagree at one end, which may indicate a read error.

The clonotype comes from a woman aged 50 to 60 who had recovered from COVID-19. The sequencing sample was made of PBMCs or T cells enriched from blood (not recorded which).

The CDR3 DNA follows: TGTGCCAGCAGCCCCGCCGGGACTAGCAGAGATACGCAGTATTTT. Encoded protein: CASSPAGTSRDTQYF. The chain employs TRBV11-1 and TRBJ2-3; 9 nucleotides agree with TRBD2. The CDR3 covers 15 residues. Germline values: CDR1 SGHAT, CDR2 FQDESV (reference sequence).